This entry lists 32 T cell receptor beta chains sequenced from one sample in a study of tumor-infiltrating lymphocytes in primary liver carcinoma. Co-extraction yielded RNA and DNA from around 20-30 mg of unsorted bulk tissue. The researchers produced TCR beta cDNA from 400 to 650 ng total RNA with a constant-region primer. Three nested multiplex PCR rounds, a slightly modified ARM-PCR, produced the libraries for TCR beta. The two initial PCR rounds, about 9 cycles each, used TRBV1-TRBV30 forward and C-beta reverse primers. TCRdb itself ran the multiplex PCR reads through MiXCR, one entry per CDR3 protein. The sample contains 65,000 to 90,000 distinct CDR3 sequences, 60% to 75% of which appear only once. Sequenced sample: liver tumor tissue from sampling region 1. Subset reported: tumor region T1, superior pole. The receptors derive from a man in his forties or fifties with primary liver carcinoma and hepatitis B virus infection.

Comments on this clonotype: The junction does not match germline at one end; this may be a read error. V is TRBV11-2 and J is TRBJ2-6; D ambiguous. Germline V gene data show CDR1 as SGHAT and CDR2 as FQNNGV. The CDR3 has 16 residues. CDR3 DNA: TGTGCCGGCAGCTTATTCTGGCCCTCTGGGGCCAACGTCCTGACTTTC. It yields the protein CAGSLFWPSGANVLTF.

This clonotype came up once. The rearrangement uses TRBV10-1 and TRBJ2-7; TRBD2 is a possible D gene (5 bases). Between the trimmed V and J ends, which lost 8 bases and 6 bases, there was a span of 20 bases. CDR1 and CDR2 from the germline V gene are WNHNN and SYGVQD (reference sequence). This CDR3 has 14 residues. CDR3 in amino acids: CASGPSLVGAEQYF. The CDR3 DNA follows: TGCGCCAGCGGCCCCAGTCTAGTGGGAGCCGAGCAGTACTTC.

This clonotype showed up many times. The J gene is TRBJ2-7, the V gene TRBV6-5; TRBD1 agrees at 8 bases. V shed 5 bases, J shed 7 bases, and the junction held 7 bases outside the gene matches. CDR1 and CDR2 (germline): MNHEY, SVGAGI. The CDR3 runs 13 residues. CDR3 DNA: TGTGCCAGCAGTAAGACAGGGGCCGGGGAGCAGTACTTC. It yields the protein CASSKTGAGEQYF.

This chain links TRBV29-1 with TRBJ2-7; D is ambiguous. The CDR3 contains 14 residues. Germline CDR1 is SQVTM and CDR2 is ANQGSEA. Trimming took 6 bases from V and 5 from J, leaving 20 bases between them. The chain's CDR3 is CSVSDRVGSNEQYF. The CDR3 region has the DNA TGCAGCGTCTCCGATAGGGTAGGGTCAAACGAGCAGTACTTC.

A remark on this clonotype: A junction boundary mismatches the germline segment, possibly from a read error. The chain carries TRBV7-9 and TRBJ2-1, with 7 bases aligning to TRBD2. The CDR3 is 17 residues long. Germline CDR1 is SEHNR and CDR2 is FQNEAQ (reference sequence). CDR3 region: CASSLALGGSSYYEQFF. The CDR3 bases are TGTGCCAGCAGCCTAGCGCTGGGCGGGAGCTCCTACTATGAGCAGTTCTTC.

To note about this clonotype: One junction end disagrees with the germline gene, perhaps due to a read error. This sequence joins TRBV6-5 and TRBJ2-7, with 8 bases that match TRBD2. This CDR3 is built from 17 residues. CDR1 and CDR2 (germline): MNHEY, SVGAGI. CDR3 region: CANSHAETAGDGYEQYF. The CDR3 coding sequence is TGTGCCAACAGTCACGCGGAGACAGCGGGAGATGGGTACGAGCAGTACTTC.

On this clonotype itself: One end of the junction does not line up with germline, which may come from a read error. V usage is TRBV7-9 and J usage is TRBJ2-1, with a weak D call TRBD1 (6 bases). Germline loops: CDR1 SEHNR, CDR2 FQNEAQ (reference sequence). This CDR3 region has 15 residues. The CDR3 DNA follows: TGTGCCAGCAGCTTAGAGGACAGCGCACACAATGAGCAGCTCTTC. It is translated as CASSLEDSAHNEQLF.

V gene TRBV6-1 combines with J gene TRBJ2-7; D might be TRBD2 (6 bases). Germline CDR1 is MNHNS and CDR2 is SASEGT. The V and J ends lost 7 bases and 2 bases respectively, with 15 bases between them. The CDR3 spans 14 residues. The CDR3 spells CASISGLTAYEQYF. The CDR3 DNA follows: TGTGCCAGCATTTCTGGACTAACGGCCTACGAGCAGTACTTC.

The V and J genes are TRBV11-2 and TRBJ2-5; D possibly uses TRBD1 or TRBD2 (5 bases each). V was pared by 2 bases and J by 5 bases, with 15 bases between. The CDR3 covers 15 residues. Per the germline V gene, CDR1 is SGHAT and CDR2 is FQNNGV. The CDR3 sequence is CASSLSQGVSETQYF. The CDR3 nucleotides are TGTGCCAGCAGCTTATCCCAGGGAGTATCGGAGACCCAGTACTTC. The full variable domain, in which reference TRBV11-2 and TRBJ2-5 provide the parts outside the CDR3, is EAGVAQSPRYKIIEKRQSVAFWCNPISGHATLYWYQQILGQGPKLLIQFQNNGVVDDSQLPKDRFSAERLKGVDSTLKIQPAKLEDSAVYLCASSLSQGVSETQYFGPGTRLLVL.

On this clonotype: The junction and the germline gene differ at one end; a read error may be behind it. J is TRBJ2-7 and V is TRBV11-2; TRBD2 is a possible D gene (6 bases). This CDR3 has 13 amino acids. Looked up from germline, CDR1 is SGHAT and CDR2 is FQNNGV. Here the CDR3 DNA reads TGTCCCAGCAGCTTGAGTGAGCTAGCGTCGCACTACTTC. Amino acid sequence: CPSSLSELASHYF.

This clonotype was seen once. This rearrangement joins TRBV20-1 to TRBJ2-7, with D uncertain. Germline lookup yields CDR1 DFQATT and CDR2 SNEGSKA (reference sequence). The CDR3 is made up of 15 amino acids. CDR3 sequence reads: CSPRDYGQISYEQYF. The DNA for the CDR3 is TGCAGCCCTAGAGATTATGGGCAGATCTCCTACGAGCAGTACTTC.

The rearrangement links TRBV20-1 to TRBJ2-3, with D perhaps TRBD2 (5 bases). CDR1 and CDR2 from the germline V gene are DFQATT and SNEGSKA (reference sequence). The V and J ends lost 5 bases and 7 bases respectively, with 13 bases between them. The CDR3 consists of 12 residues. The CDR3 coding sequence is TGCAGTGCTGGAGGATTCGGGAATACGCAGTATTTT. It translates to CSAGGFGNTQYF.

As to this clonotype: An end of the junction does not agree with germline; a read error may underlie this. This chain joins TRBV5-4 and TRBJ1-2; D is uncertain. This CDR3 has 13 amino acids. Germline values: CDR1 SGHNT, CDR2 YYREEE (reference sequence). CDR3 bases: TGTGCCAACAGCGTGGACCGCCTCTATGGTTACACCTTC. Translating gives CANSVDRLYGYTF.

Note on this clonotype: The junction departs from germline at one end; a sequencing error may be responsible. This chain uses TRBV10-1 with TRBJ2-5, with 9 nucleotides matching TRBD1. Germline V gene sequence: CDR1 WNHNN, CDR2 SYGVQD (reference sequence). The CDR3 totals 14 residues. The CDR3 region is CASNEDRGRETQYF. In DNA form, the CDR3 reads TGCGCCAGCAATGAGGACAGGGGACGCGAGACCCAGTACTTC.

A word on this clonotype: Without the conserved terminal phenylalanine or tryptophan, this CDR3 likely stems from a read error. The V gene is TRBV11-2, the J gene TRBJ2-7, with 9 bases fitting TRBD1. CDR3 length: 15 residues. CDR1 is SGHAT and CDR2 is FQNNGV in the germline V gene. This CDR3 reads CASSSTGGRRYKQYS. The CDR3 nucleotides read TGTGCCAGTAGCTCTACAGGGGGCCGGAGGTACAAGCAGTACTCC.

In regard to this clonotype: The conserved phenylalanine or tryptophan normally closing the CDR3 is absent here, so this likely arose from a read error. V usage is TRBV30 and J usage is TRBJ2-1; unclear D gene. The CDR3 has 12 residues. Between the trimmed V and J ends, which lost 2 bases and 6 bases, there was a span of 8 bases. The germline V gene has CDR1 GTSNPN and CDR2 SVGIG (reference sequence). The CDR3 coding sequence is TGTGCCTGGAGTACGCCCTTCAATGAGCAGTTCATC. It translates to CAWSTPFNEQFI.

Concerning this clonotype: A much bigger clone sits one base away, suggesting this may be a read error. The V gene is TRBV30, the J gene TRBJ1-1; perhaps TRBD1 as D (6 bases). V was shortened by 4 bases and J by 5 bases, with 23 bases between the two germline ends. The germline gives CDR1 GTSNPN, CDR2 SVGIG (reference sequence). The CDR3 extends over 16 amino acids. The CDR3 DNA reads TGTGCCTGGAAAGGGGAGTCGACGAAGGGGGGAACTGAAGCTTTCTTT. Translating gives CAWKGESTKGGTEAFF.

The rearrangement joins TRBV12-3 or TRBV12-4 to TRBJ1-2, with D possibly being TRBD1 (5 bases). The V gene lost 9 bases and the J gene lost 5 bases, with 13 bases spanning the gap. This CDR3 comprises 12 residues. The CDR3 sequence: CARGPRQYGYTF. The CDR3, as DNA: TGTGCCAGAGGTCCCCGACAGTATGGCTACACCTTC.

Notes on this clonotype: This may be a read error, as it is one base from a much larger clone. The rearrangement links TRBV28 to TRBJ2-1, with D possibly being TRBD2 (6 bases). Per the germline V gene, CDR1 is MDHEN and CDR2 is SYDVKM. There are 14 residues in the CDR3. For the CDR3, the DNA is TGTGCCAGCAGTTTCTCTAGCGAGAGCAATGAGCGGTTCTTC. Protein sequence: CASSFSSESNERFF.

A note on this clonotype: Here the CDR3 omits its conserved ending phenylalanine or tryptophan, so a read error is the likely source. As DNA, the CDR3 is TGTGCCACCGGGACATGTGGGACCGGGGAGCTGTTTTAT. It yields the protein CATGTCGTGELFY. This chain links TRBV19 with TRBJ2-2; maybe TRBD1 (6 bases). The V end lost 10 bases, the J end lost 5 bases, and 14 bases lay between the germline ends. Germline loops: CDR1 LNHDA, CDR2 SQIVND (reference sequence). The CDR3 length is 13 residues.

As regards this clonotype: The junction departs from germline at one end; a sequencing error may be responsible. The gene calls are TRBV10-3 and TRBJ2-7; D is unresolved. CDR3 length: 14 residues. Germline CDR1 reads ENHRY; CDR2 reads SYGVKD. For the CDR3, the DNA is TGTGCCATCGGTGAGTCTGTAGCCTCCTACGAGCAGTACTTC. Its translation: CAIGESVASYEQYF.

In its sample, this clonotype was seen many times. V usage is TRBV25-1 and J usage is TRBJ2-1; a weak D match, TRBD1 (5 bases). V was clipped by 4 bases and J by 12 bases, with 10 bases between them. The CDR3 loop spans 11 amino acids. Germline V gene sequence: CDR1 MGHDK, CDR2 SYGVNS. For the CDR3, the DNA is TGTGCCAGCAGTGTAGGGGATTGGCAGTTCTTC. Residues: CASSVGDWQFF.

This clonotype came up a few times. CDR3 bases: TGCAGTGCGCCGACTAGCGGACAAGAGACCCAGTACTTC. This sequence encodes CSAPTSGQETQYF. The rearrangement uses TRBV20-1 and TRBJ2-5, with 9 bases matching TRBD2. CDR3 size: 13 residues. Trimming removed 6 bases from V and 2 bases from J; junction bases left unmatched: 4. CDR1 and CDR2 (germline): DFQATT, SNEGSKA (reference sequence).

The chain carries TRBV28 and TRBJ1-2; 8 bases align to TRBD1. V trimming: 10 bases; J trimming: 4 bases; junction bases outside the gene matches: 11. The germline gives CDR1 MDHEN, CDR2 SYDVKM. CDR3 length: 14 residues. CDR3 sequence (DNA): TGTGCCAACAGCTCCACCCAGGGGGCCTATGGCTACACCTTC. Its translation: CANSSTQGAYGYTF.

This clonotype has just one count. A clone one base away is much larger, so this may be a read error. The chain is built from TRBV7-9 and TRBJ1-2; 10 bases are shared with TRBD1. Germline CDR1 and CDR2: SEHNR and FQNEAQ (reference sequence). The CDR3 contains 16 residues. The DNA for the CDR3 is TGTGCCAGCACCTTACTGGGACAGGGGACGCCGTATGGCTACACCTTC. This translates into CASTLLGQGTPYGYTF.

Turning to this clonotype: Because the CDR3 is missing its conserved closing phenylalanine or tryptophan, this is likely a read error. The DNA is left out, because the CDR3 cannot be placed on it with certainty; the CDR3 is given as TCRdb lists it. This chain connects TRBV7-3 to TRBJ2-1; TRBD2 is the table's D call and was not checked against the DNA. The CDR3 sequence runs 10 residues, both termini included. From germline, CDR1 is SGHTA and CDR2 FQGTGA. The CDR3 loop is CASSFPGVSI.

About this clonotype: At one end the junction does not follow the germline gene, possibly because of a read error. This sequence joins TRBV4-2 and TRBJ1-5; a weak D match, TRBD1 (5 bases). Germline V gene sequence: CDR1 LGHNA, CDR2 YNFKEQ. The CDR3 is 15 residues long. The CDR3, as DNA: TGTGCCAGCAGCCCTGGAAGGGGTGACAATCAGCCCCTGCATTTT. As protein: CASSPGRGDNQPLHF.

V gene TRBV10-3 combines with J gene TRBJ2-3; tentatively, D is TRBD2 (6 bases). Per germline, CDR1 ENHRY and CDR2 SYGVKD. This CDR3 is built from 14 residues. Trimming cost V 9 bases and J 5 bases, with 18 bases left between them. CDR3 region: CAISTRDSGDTQYF. In DNA, the CDR3 is TGTGCCATAAGTACCCGGGACTCGGGAGATACGCAGTATTTT.

As for this clonotype: The junction departs from the called germline gene at one end, perhaps through a read error. V and J are TRBV20-1 and TRBJ2-1; 10 bases agree with TRBD1. The CDR3 extends over 13 amino acids. CDR1 DFQATT and CDR2 SNEGSKA come from the germline V gene (reference sequence). The CDR3 nucleotides are TGCAGTGCTAGATCGACAGGGGGCAATGAGCAGTCCTTC. Its protein is CSARSTGGNEQSF.

The V and J genes are TRBV6-5 and TRBJ1-5; D possibly corresponds to TRBD1 (5 bases). V lost 11 bases, J lost 5 bases, and 16 bases lay in between. CDR3 length equals 13 residues. CDR1 and CDR2 from the germline V gene are MNHEY and SVGAGI. As DNA, the CDR3 is TGTGCCCGCAAGGAGACAGAAGATCAGCCCCAGCATTTT. Residues: CARKETEDQPQHF.

Ten or more counts support this clonotype. The V and J genes are TRBV28 and TRBJ2-7; 8 nucleotides match TRBD2. Germline V lookup: CDR1 MDHEN, CDR2 SYDVKM. The CDR3 is 16 residues long. Trimming took 6 bases from V and 4 from J; bases not matched to a gene: 14. The CDR3 DNA sequence: TGTGCCAGCAGCCACCGGGGGGGCCGTTACTCTTACGAGCAGTACTTC. Amino acids: CASSHRGGRYSYEQYF. Full variable domain (rest looked up from reference TRBV28 and TRBJ2-7): DVKVTQSSRYLVKRTGEKVFLECVQDMDHENMFWYRQDPGLGLRLIYFSYDVKMKEKGDIPEGYSVSREKKERFSLILESASTNQTSMYLCASSHRGGRYSYEQYFGPGTRLTVT.

This chain links TRBV28 with TRBJ1-5; no firm D call. This CDR3 contains 14 residues. Trimming took 2 bases from V and 7 from J, leaving 12 bases between them. CDR1 is MDHEN, CDR2 SYDVKM, per germline. Here the CDR3 DNA reads TGTGCCAGCAGTTTACTCGAGGTCGGGCAGCCCCAGCATTTT. Its protein product is CASSLLEVGQPQHF. The full variable domain, rest sourced from reference TRBV28 and TRBJ1-5, is DVKVTQSSRYLVKRTGEKVFLECVQDMDHENMFWYRQDPGLGLRLIYFSYDVKMKEKGDIPEGYSVSREKKERFSLILESASTNQTSMYLCASSLLEVGQPQHFGDGTRLSIL.